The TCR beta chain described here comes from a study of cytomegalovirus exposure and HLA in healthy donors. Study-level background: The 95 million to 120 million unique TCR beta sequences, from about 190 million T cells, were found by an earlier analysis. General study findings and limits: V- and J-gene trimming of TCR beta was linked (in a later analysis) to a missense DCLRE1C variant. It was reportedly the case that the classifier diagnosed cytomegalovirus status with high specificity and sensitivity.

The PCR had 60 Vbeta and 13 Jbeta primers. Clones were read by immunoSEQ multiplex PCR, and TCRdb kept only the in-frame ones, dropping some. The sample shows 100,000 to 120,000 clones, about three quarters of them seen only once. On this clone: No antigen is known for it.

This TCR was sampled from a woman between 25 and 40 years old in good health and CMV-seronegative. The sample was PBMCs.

DNA of the CDR3: TGCGCCAGCAGCCAACCGACAGGGGGGGGTTCTGAAGCTTTCTTT. Translating gives CASSQPTGGGSEAFF. The chain joins TRBV4-1 to TRBJ1-1; 9 bases are a match to TRBD1. CDR3 length: 15 residues. V was clipped by 2 bases and J by 6 bases; unmatched bases: 7. The germline V gene encodes CDR1 MGHRA and CDR2 YSYEKL.